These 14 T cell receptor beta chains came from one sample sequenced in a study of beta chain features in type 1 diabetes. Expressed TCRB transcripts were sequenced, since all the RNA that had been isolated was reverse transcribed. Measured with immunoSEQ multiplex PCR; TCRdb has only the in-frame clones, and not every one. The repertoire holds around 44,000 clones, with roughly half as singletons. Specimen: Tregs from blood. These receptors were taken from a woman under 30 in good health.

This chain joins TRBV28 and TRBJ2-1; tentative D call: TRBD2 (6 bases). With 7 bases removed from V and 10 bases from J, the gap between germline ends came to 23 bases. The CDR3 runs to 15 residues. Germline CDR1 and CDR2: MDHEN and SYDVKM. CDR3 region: CASTVGGAKGGEQFF. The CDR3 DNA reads TGTGCCAGCACAGTGGGAGGCGCGAAGGGAGGCGAGCAGTTCTTC.

This CDR3 is CASSGTSASKGNEQFF. CDR3 bases: TGTGCCAGCAGCGGGACTAGCGCCTCGAAGGGGAATGAGCAGTTCTTC. V and J are TRBV2 and TRBJ2-1, with TRBD2 matching 10 bases. The CDR3 spans 16 residues. Germline CDR1 and CDR2: SNHLY and FYNNEI. Trimming at V came to 6 bases and at J to 7 bases, leaving 12 bases not matched to a gene.

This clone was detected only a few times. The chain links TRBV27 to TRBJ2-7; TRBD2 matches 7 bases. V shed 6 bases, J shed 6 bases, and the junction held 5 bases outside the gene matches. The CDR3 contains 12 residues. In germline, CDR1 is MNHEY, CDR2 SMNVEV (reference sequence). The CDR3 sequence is CASSPGGGEQYF. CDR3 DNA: TGTGCCAGCAGCCCTGGGGGGGGCGAGCAGTACTTC.

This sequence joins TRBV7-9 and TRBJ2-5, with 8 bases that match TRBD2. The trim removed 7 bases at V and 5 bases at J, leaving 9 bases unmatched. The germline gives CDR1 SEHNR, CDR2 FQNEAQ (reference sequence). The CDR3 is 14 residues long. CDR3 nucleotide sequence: TGTGCCAGCACGCCCCGGGAGGGGTGGGAGACCCAGTACTTC. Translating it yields CASTPREGWETQYF.

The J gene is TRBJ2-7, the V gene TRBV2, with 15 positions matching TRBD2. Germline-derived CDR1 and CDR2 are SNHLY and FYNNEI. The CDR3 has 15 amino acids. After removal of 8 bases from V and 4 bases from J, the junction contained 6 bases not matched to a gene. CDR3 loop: CASDPGTSGRYEQYF. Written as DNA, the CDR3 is TGTGCCAGCGATCCTGGGACTAGCGGGAGGTACGAGCAGTACTTC.

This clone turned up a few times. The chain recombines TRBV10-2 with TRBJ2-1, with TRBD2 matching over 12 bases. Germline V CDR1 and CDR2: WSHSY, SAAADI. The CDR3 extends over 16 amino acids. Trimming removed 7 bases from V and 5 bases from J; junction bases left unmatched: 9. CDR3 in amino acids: CASTTFGLAGNNEQFF. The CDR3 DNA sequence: TGCGCCAGCACCACGTTCGGACTAGCGGGGAACAATGAGCAGTTCTTC.

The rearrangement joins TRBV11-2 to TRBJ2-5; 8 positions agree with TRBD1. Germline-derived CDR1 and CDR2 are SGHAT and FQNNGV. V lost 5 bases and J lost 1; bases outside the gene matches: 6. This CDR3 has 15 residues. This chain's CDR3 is CASSQLDRVQETQYF. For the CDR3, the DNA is TGTGCCAGCAGCCAATTGGACAGGGTCCAAGAGACCCAGTACTTC.

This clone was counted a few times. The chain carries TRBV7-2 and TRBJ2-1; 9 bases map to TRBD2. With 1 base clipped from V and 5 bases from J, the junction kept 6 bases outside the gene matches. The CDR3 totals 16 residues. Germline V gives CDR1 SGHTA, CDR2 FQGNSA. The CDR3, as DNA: TGTGCCAGCAGCTTAGTCAGCGGGAGGCAAAACAATGAGCAGTTCTTC. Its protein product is CASSLVSGRQNNEQFF. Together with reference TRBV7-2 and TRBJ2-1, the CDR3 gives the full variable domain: GAGVSQSPSNKVTEKGKDVELRCDPISGHTALYWYRQSLGQGLEFLIYFQGNSAPDKSGLPSDRFSAERTGGSVSTLTIQRTQQEDSAVYLCASSLVSGRQNNEQFFGPGTRLTVL.

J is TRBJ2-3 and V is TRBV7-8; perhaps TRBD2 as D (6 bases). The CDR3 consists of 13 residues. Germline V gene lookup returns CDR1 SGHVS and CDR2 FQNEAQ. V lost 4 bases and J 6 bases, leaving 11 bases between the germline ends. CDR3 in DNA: TGTGCCAGCAGCTGGACTAATGCCGATACGCAGTATTTT. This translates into CASSWTNADTQYF.

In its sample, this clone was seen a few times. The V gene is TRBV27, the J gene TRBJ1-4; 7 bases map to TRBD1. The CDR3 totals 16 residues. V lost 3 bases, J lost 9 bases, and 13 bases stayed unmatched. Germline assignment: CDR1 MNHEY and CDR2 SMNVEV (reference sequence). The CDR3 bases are TGTGCCAGCAGTTTTGGAGGGGGCAGGGGAGATAAAAAACTGTTTTTT. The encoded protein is CASSFGGGRGDKKLFF.

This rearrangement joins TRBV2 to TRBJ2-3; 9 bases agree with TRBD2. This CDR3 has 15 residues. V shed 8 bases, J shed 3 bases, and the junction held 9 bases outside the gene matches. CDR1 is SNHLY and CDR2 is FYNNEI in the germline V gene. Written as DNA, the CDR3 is TGTGCCAGCGGGAGAGGGCTAGCGGGGACAGATACGCAGTATTTT. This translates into CASGRGLAGTDTQYF.

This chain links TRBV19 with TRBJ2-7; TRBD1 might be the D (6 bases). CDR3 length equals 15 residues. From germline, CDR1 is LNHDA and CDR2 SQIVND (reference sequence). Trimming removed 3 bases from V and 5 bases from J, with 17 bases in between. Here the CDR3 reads CASSINGQGWNEQYF. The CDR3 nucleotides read TGTGCCAGTAGTATTAACGGTCAGGGGTGGAACGAGCAGTACTTC.

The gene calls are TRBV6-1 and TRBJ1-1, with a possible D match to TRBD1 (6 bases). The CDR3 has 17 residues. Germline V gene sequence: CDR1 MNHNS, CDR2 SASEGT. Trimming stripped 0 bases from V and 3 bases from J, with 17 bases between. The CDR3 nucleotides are TGTGCCAGCAGTGAAGCGACAGGCCGGCCTTGGGACACTGAAGCTTTCTTT. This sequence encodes CASSEATGRPWDTEAFF.

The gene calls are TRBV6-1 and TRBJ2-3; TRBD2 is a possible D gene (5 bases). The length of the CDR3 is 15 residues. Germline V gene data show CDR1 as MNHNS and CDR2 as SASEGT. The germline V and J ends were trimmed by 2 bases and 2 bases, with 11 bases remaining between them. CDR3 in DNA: TGTGCCAGCAGTGAAATAGGGAGAACCACAGATACGCAGTATTTT. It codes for CASSEIGRTTDTQYF.